Below are 21 T cell receptor beta chains sequenced from a single sample in a study of blood T cell repertoires in COVID-19. The method was immunoSEQ multiplex PCR; TCRdb's version includes in-frame clones alone and lacks a portion of them. Of a few hundred thousand clones in the sample, 80% to 90% were seen once. The sample was peripheral blood. The receptors here all came from a man aged 30 to 39 with active or convalescent COVID-19.

V is TRBV19 and J is TRBJ2-3, with 10 bases fitting TRBD1. Germline V lookup: CDR1 LNHDA, CDR2 SQIVND (reference sequence). This CDR3 is 16 amino acids long. Trimming removed 4 bases from V and 1 base from J; junction bases left unmatched: 5. CDR3 sequence reads: CASSRQGAGGTDTQYF. DNA of the CDR3: TGTGCCAGTAGTAGACAGGGGGCCGGGGGCACAGATACGCAGTATTTT.

In the case of this clone: The same CDR3 is also encoded by other DNA sequences in this sample. This chain connects TRBV6-5 to TRBJ1-5; 8 bases line up with TRBD1. The V gene end was trimmed by 5 bases and the J gene end by 2 bases; junction bases not matched to a gene: 5. The CDR3 covers 15 residues. The germline V gene encodes CDR1 MNHEY and CDR2 SVGAGI. CDR3 sequence: CASSPDRGGNQPQHF. CDR3 coding DNA: TGTGCCAGCAGTCCCGACAGGGGTGGCAATCAGCCCCAGCATTTT.

The rearrangement joins TRBV15 to TRBJ1-5, with 7 bases matching TRBD1. V was clipped by 3 bases and J by 1 base; unmatched bases: 6. The germline gives CDR1 LNHNV, CDR2 YYDKDF (reference sequence). CDR3 length: 16 amino acids. The CDR3 sequence is CATSSSRQGSNQPQHF. The CDR3 nucleotides are TGTGCCACCAGCAGTTCCCGACAGGGAAGCAATCAGCCCCAGCATTTT. Full variable domain (remainder filled in from reference TRBV15 and TRBJ1-5): DAMVIQNPRYQVTQFGKPVTLSCSQTLNHNVMYWYQQKSSQAPKLLFHYYDKDFNNEADTPDNFQSRRPNTSFCFLDIRSPGLGDTAMYLCATSSSRQGSNQPQHFGDGTRLSIL.

J is TRBJ2-5 and V is TRBV30, with D possibly matching TRBD1 (5 bases). The CDR3 extends over 12 amino acids. Germline V gives CDR1 GTSNPN, CDR2 SVGIG (reference sequence). V was cut by 4 bases and J by 1 base, with 7 bases left in between. The CDR3 nucleotides are TGTGCCTGGAACAGGATCCAAGAGACCCAGTACTTC. This codes for CAWNRIQETQYF.

V usage is TRBV13 and J usage is TRBJ1-1; the D gene is possibly TRBD1 (5 bases). The V end lost 6 bases, the J end lost 6 bases, and 14 bases lay between the germline ends. Germline values: CDR1 PRHDT, CDR2 FYEKMQ (reference sequence). CDR3 length: 13 residues. The CDR3 here is CASRLTGGAEAFF. CDR3 bases: TGTGCCAGCAGGTTGACGGGAGGGGCTGAAGCTTTCTTT.

The chain combines TRBV6-2 or TRBV6-3 with TRBJ2-7; D is uncertain. Germline CDR1 MNHEY, CDR2 SVGEGT. CDR3 length: 12 amino acids. Trimming removed 2 bases at V and 2 bases at J, with 4 bases between. The CDR3 coding sequence is TGTGCCAGCAGTTACGCAGCCTACGAGCAGTACTTC. Protein: CASSYAAYEQYF.

Remarks on this clone: One junction end disagrees with the germline gene, perhaps due to a read error. The chain carries TRBV6-5 and TRBJ1-2; maybe TRBD1 (6 bases). CDR1 is MNHEY, CDR2 SVGAGI, per germline. CDR3 size: 14 residues. In nucleotides, the CDR3 is TGTGCCAGCAGATACTCAGGGGAGGGCTATGGCTACACCTTC. Translated: CASRYSGEGYGYTF.

This clone showed up just a few times. V and J are TRBV6-5 and TRBJ2-7; D might be TRBD1 (5 bases). Trimming removed 6 bases from V and 5 bases from J, with 11 bases in between. Per the germline V gene, CDR1 is MNHEY and CDR2 is SVGAGI. The CDR3 contains 12 residues. The DNA of the CDR3 is TGTGCCAGCAGCAGGGTCCTTGACGAGCAGTACTTC. Translation: CASSRVLDEQYF.

This clone was detected only once. This sequence joins TRBV30 and TRBJ2-7, with 11 bases that match TRBD1. CDR1 and CDR2 (germline): GTSNPN, SVGIG (reference sequence). This CDR3 comprises 14 residues. J lost 4 bases, V lost 1 base, and 3 bases had no gene match. CDR3 sequence: CAWSAGTGGYEQYF. CDR3 in DNA: TGTGCCTGGAGTGCCGGGACAGGGGGGTACGAGCAGTACTTC.

The chain carries TRBV19 and TRBJ1-5, with 7 bases lining up with TRBD1. Germline lookup yields CDR1 LNHDA and CDR2 SQIVND (reference sequence). CDR3 length equals 15 residues. J was trimmed by 4 bases and V by 1 base; bases with no gene match: 4. The CDR3 coding sequence is TGTGCCAGTAGTATAGCCGGACAGGAAAATCAGCCCCAGCATTTT. Amino acid sequence: CASSIAGQENQPQHF. The full variable domain, rest sourced from reference TRBV19 and TRBJ1-5, is DGGITQSPKYLFRKEGQNVTLSCEQNLNHDAMYWYRQDPGQGLRLIYYSQIVNDFQKGDIAEGYSVSREKKESFPLTVTSAQKNPTAFYLCASSIAGQENQPQHFGDGTRLSIL.

The J gene is TRBJ2-7, the V gene TRBV4-2, with 11 bases fitting TRBD2. There are 17 residues in the CDR3. Germline CDR1 reads LGHNA; CDR2 reads YNFKEQ. V trimming: 3 bases; J trimming: 0 bases; junction bases outside the gene matches: 7. This CDR3 reads CASSHQTSGGTSYEQYF. The CDR3 DNA is TGTGCCAGCAGCCATCAAACTAGCGGGGGTACCTCCTACGAGCAGTACTTC.

This rearrangement joins TRBV9 to TRBJ2-4; no definite D call. The germline V gene encodes CDR1 SGDLS and CDR2 YYNGEE. The V end lost 0 bases, the J end lost 7 bases, and 8 bases lay between the germline ends. The CDR3 totals 13 residues. The DNA of the CDR3 is TGTGCCAGCAGCGTAGCCACGGAGAACATTCAGTACTTC. It codes for CASSVATENIQYF.

This CDR3 is CASSEGQMTEAFF. The CDR3 bases are TGTGCCAGCAGCGAAGGACAGATGACTGAAGCTTTCTTT. V and J are TRBV7-3 and TRBJ1-1, with TRBD1 as a possible D gene (6 bases). Germline V CDR1 and CDR2: SGHTA, FQGTGA. The length of the CDR3 is 13 residues. Trimming removed 5 bases from V and 5 bases from J, with 12 bases in between.

The V and J genes are TRBV25-1 and TRBJ1-3; D gene ambiguous. V shed 1 base and J shed 7 bases, with 8 bases lying between them. In germline, CDR1 is MGHDK, CDR2 SYGVNS. The CDR3 spans 13 residues. CDR3 bases: TGTGCCAGCAGTGAATTGACGGGGAACACCATATATTTT. It translates to CASSELTGNTIYF.

This clone was detected once. The rearrangement uses TRBV27 and TRBJ1-6; D remains unclear. Germline CDR1 and CDR2: MNHEY and SMNVEV (reference sequence). CDR3 length equals 19 residues. The V end lost 9 bases, the J end lost 0 bases, and 24 bases lay between the germline ends. This chain's CDR3 is CARNKRGCKISSYNSPLHF. The CDR3 region has the DNA TGTGCCAGGAACAAAAGAGGTTGTAAGATTAGCTCCTATAATTCACCCCTCCACTTT.

This chain uses TRBV7-8 with TRBJ1-4; D not certain. Per the germline V gene, CDR1 is SGHVS and CDR2 is FQNEAQ. This CDR3 is built from 14 residues. Trimming left V 5 bases short and J 7 bases short, with 14 bases between. CDR3 nucleotides: TGTGCCAGCAGCAATATGCAACTCGCTGAAAAACTGTTTTTT. It yields the protein CASSNMQLAEKLFF.

The J gene is TRBJ1-6, the V gene TRBV7-6; 9 bases align to TRBD1. V was clipped by 4 bases and J by 4 bases; unmatched bases: 5. Germline assignment: CDR1 SGHVS and CDR2 FNYEAQ. The CDR3 is made up of 16 amino acids. CDR3 in DNA: TGTGCCAGCAGCTCGCAGGGGACAGGGTATAATTCACCCCTCCACTTT. Protein: CASSSQGTGYNSPLHF.

The gene calls are TRBV28 and TRBJ2-7, with 8 bases that match TRBD1. The CDR3 spans 16 residues. V lost 5 bases to trimming and J lost 2 bases; unmatched junction nucleotides: 11. From germline, CDR1 is MDHEN and CDR2 SYDVKM. The CDR3 sequence: CASSLQATGDPYEQYF. DNA of the CDR3: TGTGCCAGCAGTCTACAAGCGACAGGGGATCCCTACGAGCAGTACTTC.

V is TRBV24-1 and J is TRBJ1-1; D is possibly TRBD1 (6 bases). Trimming left V 2 bases short and J 7 bases short, with 10 bases between. The CDR3 extends over 13 amino acids. Germline CDR1 and CDR2: KGHDR and SFDVKD. This chain's CDR3 is CATSDSRTDEAFF. In DNA, the CDR3 is TGTGCCACCAGTGATTCACGGACAGATGAAGCTTTCTTT.

V usage is TRBV30 and J usage is TRBJ1-3, with D possibly being TRBD1 (5 bases). This CDR3 spans 13 amino acids. V was pared by 8 bases and J by 2 bases, with 13 bases between. The germline V gene encodes CDR1 GTSNPN and CDR2 SVGIG (reference sequence). In DNA, the CDR3 is TGTGCCCTCGGGGGTTTCACTGGAAACACCATATATTTT. Translated: CALGGFTGNTIYF.

This chain connects TRBV6-5 to TRBJ2-7; 7 nucleotides match TRBD1. The CDR3 length is 13 residues. The trim removed 8 bases at V and 6 bases at J, leaving 10 bases unmatched. Germline V gives CDR1 MNHEY, CDR2 SVGAGI. CDR3 amino acids: CASYSRQGSEQYF. The CDR3 coding sequence is TGTGCCAGCTACTCCCGACAGGGTTCCGAGCAGTACTTC.